Listed below are T cell receptor beta chains from one sample, sequenced in a study of cytomegalovirus exposure and HLA in healthy donors. The repertoire was sequenced with immunoSEQ multiplex PCR; TCRdb's copy has only in-frame clones and lacks some. This sample has over 150,000 clones, with around 76% found just once. Sequencing was done on a sample of PBMCs. The receptors shown here come from a man aged 60 to 75 in good health and CMV-seronegative. CDR3s include the opening cysteine and the closing phenylalanine or tryptophan. The order of the fields is D gene, V gene, J gene, CDR3 protein, CDR3 DNA. D genes are given only for firm matches.

>.|TRBV14|TRBJ2-5
CASSQLRTGETQYF
TGTGCCAGCAGCCAATTGCGAACGGGGGAGACCCAGTACTTC
>TRBD1|TRBV5-3|TRBJ1-2
CARSPRGPWVCYRGNYGYTF
TGTGCCAGAAGCCCCCGTGGACCCTGGGTCTGCTACAGGGGGAACTATGGCTACACCTTC
>.|TRBV18|TRBJ2-2
CASSPLGGTGELFF
TGTGCCAGCTCACCCCTAGGGGGTACCGGGGAGCTGTTTTTT
>TRBD2|TRBV2|TRBJ2-2
CASSPPAGATGELFF
TGTGCCAGCAGCCCCCCCGCGGGAGCGACCGGGGAGCTGTTTTTT
>TRBD2|TRBV6-1|TRBJ2-1
CASSEVGTSYNEQFF
TGTGCCAGCAGTGAAGTCGGGACTAGCTACAATGAGCAGTTCTTC
>TRBD2|TRBV7-9|TRBJ2-5
CSSSPGGGLDETQYF
TGTTCCAGCAGCCCCGGGGGGGGCTTGGATGAGACCCAGTACTTC
>TRBD1|TRBV4-1|TRBJ2-7
CASSPRRDRGTYEQYF
TGCGCCAGCAGCCCGCGGCGGGACAGGGGGACCTACGAGCAGTACTTC
>.|TRBV4-2|TRBJ2-3
CASSQGGVDTQYF
TGTGCCAGCAGCCAGGGCGGGGTTGATACGCAGTATTTT
>.|TRBV18|TRBJ2-1
CASSPNSPSSYNEQFF
TGTGCCAGCTCACCCAACTCCCCGAGCTCCTACAATGAGCAGTTCTTC
>.|TRBV5-1|TRBJ1-1
CASSSGGGMNTEAFF
TGCGCCAGCAGCTCCGGGGGAGGGATGAACACTGAAGCTTTCTTT
>TRBD1|TRBV19|TRBJ2-7
CASSIQQGAYEQYF
TGTGCCAGTAGTATCCAACAGGGGGCCTACGAGCAGTACTTC
>.|TRBV11-3|TRBJ2-7
CASSSQGKDYEQYF
TGTGCCAGCAGCTCGCAGGGGAAGGACTACGAGCAGTACTTC